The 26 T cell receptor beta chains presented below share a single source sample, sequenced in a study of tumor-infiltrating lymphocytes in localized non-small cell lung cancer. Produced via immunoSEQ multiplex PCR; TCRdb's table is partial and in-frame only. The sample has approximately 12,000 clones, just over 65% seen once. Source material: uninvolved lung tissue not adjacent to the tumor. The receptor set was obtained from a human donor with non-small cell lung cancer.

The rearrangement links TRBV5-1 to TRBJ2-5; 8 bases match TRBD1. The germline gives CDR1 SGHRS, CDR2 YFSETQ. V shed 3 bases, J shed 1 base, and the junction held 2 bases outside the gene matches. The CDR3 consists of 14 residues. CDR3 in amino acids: CASSSTGGQETQYF. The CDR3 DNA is TGCGCCAGCAGCTCTACAGGGGGCCAAGAGACCCAGTACTTC.

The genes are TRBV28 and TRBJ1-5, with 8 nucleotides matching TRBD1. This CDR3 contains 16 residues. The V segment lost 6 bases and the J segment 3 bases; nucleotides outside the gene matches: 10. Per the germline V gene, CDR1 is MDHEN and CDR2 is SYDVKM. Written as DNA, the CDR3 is TGTGCCAGCAGCACAACCCGACAGGGGATCAATCAGCCCCAGCATTTT. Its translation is CASSTTRQGINQPQHF.

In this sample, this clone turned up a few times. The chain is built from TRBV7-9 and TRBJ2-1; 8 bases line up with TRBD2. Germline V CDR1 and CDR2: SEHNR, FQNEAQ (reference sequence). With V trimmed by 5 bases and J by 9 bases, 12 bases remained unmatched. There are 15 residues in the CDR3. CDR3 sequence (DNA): TGTGCCAGCAGCGAGAGGACTAGCCCAGGGGCTGAGCAGTTCTTC. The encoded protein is CASSERTSPGAEQFF.

The CDR3 reads CASSLPASGRSTDTQYF. The CDR3 DNA reads as TGTGCCAGCAGCTTACCGGCTAGCGGGAGGAGCACAGATACGCAGTATTTT. The chain has TRBV7-2 and TRBJ2-3; 11 bases agree with TRBD2. CDR1 is SGHTA and CDR2 is FQGNSA in the germline V gene. This CDR3 comprises 17 residues. Trimming removed 2 bases from V and 0 bases from J; junction bases left unmatched: 4.

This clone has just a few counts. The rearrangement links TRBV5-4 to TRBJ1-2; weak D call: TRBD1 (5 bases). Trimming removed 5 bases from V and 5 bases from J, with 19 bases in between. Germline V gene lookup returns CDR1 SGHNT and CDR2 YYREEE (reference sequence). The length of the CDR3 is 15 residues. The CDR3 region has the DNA TGTGCCAGCAGACCCCAGGGAGAACCCCGATATGGCTACACCTTC. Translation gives CASRPQGEPRYGYTF.

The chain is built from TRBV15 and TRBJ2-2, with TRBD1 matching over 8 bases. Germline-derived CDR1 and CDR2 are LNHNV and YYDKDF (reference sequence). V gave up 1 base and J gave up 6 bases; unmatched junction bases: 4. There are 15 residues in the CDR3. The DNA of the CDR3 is TGTGCCACCAGCAGAGGGGGACAGGCCTCCGGGGAGCTGTTTTTT. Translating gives CATSRGGQASGELFF.

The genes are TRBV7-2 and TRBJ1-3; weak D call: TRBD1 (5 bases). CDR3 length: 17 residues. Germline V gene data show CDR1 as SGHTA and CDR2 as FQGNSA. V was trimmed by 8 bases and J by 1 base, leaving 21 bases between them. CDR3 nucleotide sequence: TGTGCCAGCTCTGCTACTGGGGGGGGGTGGTCTGGAAACACCATATATTTT. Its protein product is CASSATGGGWSGNTIYF.

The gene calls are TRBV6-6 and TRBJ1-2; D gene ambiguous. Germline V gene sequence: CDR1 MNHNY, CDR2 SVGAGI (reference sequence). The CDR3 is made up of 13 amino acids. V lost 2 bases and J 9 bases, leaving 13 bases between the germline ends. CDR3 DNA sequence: TGTGCCAGCAGTTACCATTCGGGAAGGAGCTACACCTTC. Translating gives CASSYHSGRSYTF.

The CDR3 coding sequence is TGTGCCAGCAGCGAAGATACCGGACTAGCGGGAGACAATGAGCAGTTCTTC. Its protein product is CASSEDTGLAGDNEQFF. The chain uses TRBV7-9 and TRBJ2-1; 13 nucleotides line up with TRBD2. The ends lost 5 bases at V and 5 bases at J; junction bases unmatched: 9. Germline V gives CDR1 SEHNR, CDR2 FQNEAQ (reference sequence). The CDR3 runs 17 residues.

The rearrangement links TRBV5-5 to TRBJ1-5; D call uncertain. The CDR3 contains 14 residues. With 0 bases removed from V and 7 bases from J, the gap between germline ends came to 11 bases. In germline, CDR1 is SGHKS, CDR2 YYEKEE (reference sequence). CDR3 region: CASSLVVTEQPQHF. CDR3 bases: TGTGCCAGCAGCTTGGTGGTGACGGAACAGCCCCAGCATTTT.

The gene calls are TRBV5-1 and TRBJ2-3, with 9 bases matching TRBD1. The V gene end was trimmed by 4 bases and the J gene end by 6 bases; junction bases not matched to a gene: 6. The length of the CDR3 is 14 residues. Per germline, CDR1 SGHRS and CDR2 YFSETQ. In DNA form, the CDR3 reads TGCGCCAGCAGCCCAGGACAGGGGCTGGATACGCAGTATTTT. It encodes CASSPGQGLDTQYF.

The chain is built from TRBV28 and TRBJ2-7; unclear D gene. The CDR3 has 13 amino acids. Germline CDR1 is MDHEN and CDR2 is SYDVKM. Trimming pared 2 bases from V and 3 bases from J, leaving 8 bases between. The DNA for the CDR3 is TGTGCCAGCAGTTTAGCAATGGGCTACGAGCAGTACTTC. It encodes CASSLAMGYEQYF.

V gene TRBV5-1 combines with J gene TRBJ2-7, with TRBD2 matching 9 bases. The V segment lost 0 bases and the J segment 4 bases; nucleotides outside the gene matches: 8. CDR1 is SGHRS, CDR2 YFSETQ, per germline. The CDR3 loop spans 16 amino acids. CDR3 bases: TGCGCCAGCAGCTTGGAGGGGGCTAGCGGGAAATACGAGCAGTACTTC. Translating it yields CASSLEGASGKYEQYF.

CDR3 in amino acids: CASGSRAGVMETQYF. In DNA form, the CDR3 reads TGTGCTAGTGGTTCCCGTGCGGGAGTTATGGAGACCCAGTACTTC. The V call is TRBV12-5, the J call TRBJ2-5, with 7 bases identical to TRBD2. The germline CDR1 and CDR2 sequences are LGHNT and FRNRAP. Trimming at V came to 4 bases and at J to 5 bases, leaving 10 bases not matched to a gene. This CDR3 region has 15 residues.

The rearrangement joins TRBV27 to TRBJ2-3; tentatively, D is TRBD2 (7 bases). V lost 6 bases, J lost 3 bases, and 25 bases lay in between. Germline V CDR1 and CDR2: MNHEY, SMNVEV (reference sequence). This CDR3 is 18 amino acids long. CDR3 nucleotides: TGTGCCAGCAGCCCTTACGGGGGGCACCCCGGTTCGACAGATACGCAGTATTTT. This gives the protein CASSPYGGHPGSTDTQYF.

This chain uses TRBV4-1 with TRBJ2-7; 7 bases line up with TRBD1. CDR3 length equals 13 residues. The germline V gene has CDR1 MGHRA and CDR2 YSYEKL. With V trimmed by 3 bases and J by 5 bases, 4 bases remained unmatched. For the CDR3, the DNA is TGCGCCAGCAGCCACATACAGGGGAACGAGCAGTACTTC. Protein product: CASSHIQGNEQYF.

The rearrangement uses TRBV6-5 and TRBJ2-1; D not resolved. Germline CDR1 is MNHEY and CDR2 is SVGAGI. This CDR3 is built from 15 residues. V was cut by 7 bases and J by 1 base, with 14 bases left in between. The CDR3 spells CASTIFSGSYNEQFF. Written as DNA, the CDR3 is TGTGCCAGCACCATATTTTCCGGATCCTACAATGAGCAGTTCTTC.

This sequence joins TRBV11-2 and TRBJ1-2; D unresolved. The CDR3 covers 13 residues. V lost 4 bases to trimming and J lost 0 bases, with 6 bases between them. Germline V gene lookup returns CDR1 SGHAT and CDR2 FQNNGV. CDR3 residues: CASSSQANYGYTF. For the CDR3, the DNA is TGTGCCAGCAGCTCCCAGGCTAACTATGGCTACACCTTC.

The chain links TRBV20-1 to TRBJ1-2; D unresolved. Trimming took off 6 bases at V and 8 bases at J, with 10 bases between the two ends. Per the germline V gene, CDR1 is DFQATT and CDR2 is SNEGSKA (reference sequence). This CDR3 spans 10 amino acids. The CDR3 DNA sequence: TGCAGTGCCGTTAGTTACGGCTACACCTTC. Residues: CSAVSYGYTF.

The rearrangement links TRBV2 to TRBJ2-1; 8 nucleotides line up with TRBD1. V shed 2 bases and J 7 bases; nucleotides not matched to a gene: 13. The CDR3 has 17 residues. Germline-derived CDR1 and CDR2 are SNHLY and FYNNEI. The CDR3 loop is CASSEQTGTGMVNEQFF. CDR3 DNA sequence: TGTGCCAGCAGTGAACAAACCGGGACAGGTATGGTTAATGAGCAGTTCTTC.

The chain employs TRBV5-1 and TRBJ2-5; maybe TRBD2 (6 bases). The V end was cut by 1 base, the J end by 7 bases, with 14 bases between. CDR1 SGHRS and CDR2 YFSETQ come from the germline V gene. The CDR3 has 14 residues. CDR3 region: CASSLRGGESTQYF. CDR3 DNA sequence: TGCGCCAGCAGCTTGAGAGGAGGGGAATCGACCCAGTACTTC. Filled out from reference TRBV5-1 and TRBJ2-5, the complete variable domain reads KAGVTQTPRYLIKTRGQQVTLSCSPISGHRSVSWYQQTPGQGLQFLFEYFSETQRNKGNFPGRFSGRQFSNSRSEMNVSTLELGDSALYLCASSLRGGESTQYFGPGTRLLVL.

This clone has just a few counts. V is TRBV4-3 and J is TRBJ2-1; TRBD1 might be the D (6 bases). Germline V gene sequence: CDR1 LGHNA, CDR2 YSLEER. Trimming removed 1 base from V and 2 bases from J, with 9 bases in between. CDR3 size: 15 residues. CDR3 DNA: TGCGCCAGCAGCCAAGGAGGACAGACCTACAATGAGCAGTTCTTC. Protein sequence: CASSQGGQTYNEQFF.

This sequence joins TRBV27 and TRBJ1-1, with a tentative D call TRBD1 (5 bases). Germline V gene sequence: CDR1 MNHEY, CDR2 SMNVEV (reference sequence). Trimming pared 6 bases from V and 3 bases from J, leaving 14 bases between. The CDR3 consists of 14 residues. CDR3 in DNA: TGTGCCAGCAGGGGGGGTGGGGTGTACACTGAAGCTTTCTTT. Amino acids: CASRGGGVYTEAFF.

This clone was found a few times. CDR3 sequence: CASSQGTSESYNEQFF. The CDR3 bases are TGCGCCAGCAGCCAGGGTACTAGCGAATCCTACAATGAGCAGTTCTTC. V and J are TRBV4-1 and TRBJ2-1; 7 bases are a match to TRBD2. CDR1 is MGHRA, CDR2 YSYEKL, per germline. CDR3 length equals 16 residues. V was pared by 3 bases and J by 1 base, with 6 bases of the junction left unmatched.

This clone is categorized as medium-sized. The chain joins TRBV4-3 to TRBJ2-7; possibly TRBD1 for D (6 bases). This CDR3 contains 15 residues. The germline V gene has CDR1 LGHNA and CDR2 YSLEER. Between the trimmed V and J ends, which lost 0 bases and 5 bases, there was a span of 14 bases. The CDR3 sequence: CASSQENQGLHEQYF. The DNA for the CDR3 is TGCGCCAGCAGCCAAGAAAACCAGGGGCTGCACGAGCAGTACTTC.

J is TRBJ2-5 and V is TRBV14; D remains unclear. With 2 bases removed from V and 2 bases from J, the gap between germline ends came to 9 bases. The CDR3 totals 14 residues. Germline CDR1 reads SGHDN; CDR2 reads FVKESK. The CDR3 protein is CASSQLLWQETQYF. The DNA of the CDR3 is TGTGCCAGCAGCCAACTCCTCTGGCAAGAGACCCAGTACTTC.